These 15 T cell receptor beta chains were sequenced from one sample in a study of PD-1 blockade in classical Hodgkin lymphoma. Time point defined: cycle 4 day 1 (C4D1), after about 6 weeks of nivolumab. All patients experienced relapse after autologous stem cell transplantation, and brentuximab vedotin exposure was variable. The repertoire was sequenced with immunoSEQ multiplex PCR; TCRdb's copy has only in-frame clones and lacks some. The table includes under 45,000 clones, around 69% detected once. The material was peripheral blood mononuclear cells (PBMCs), obtained before the fourth cycle of nivolumab. The receptors stem from a human donor with classical Hodgkin lymphoma.

This chain uses TRBV15 with TRBJ1-2; weak D call: TRBD1 (5 bases). The CDR3 runs 13 residues. The V gene lost 5 bases and the J gene lost 2 bases, with 9 bases spanning the gap. CDR1 is LNHNV, CDR2 YYDKDF, per germline (reference sequence). The CDR3 region has the DNA TGTGCCACCAGCGTACAGGAAAACTATGGCTACACCTTC. Translation gives CATSVQENYGYTF.

The rearrangement uses TRBV7-3 and TRBJ1-6; D might be TRBD1 (5 bases). Trimming left V 2 bases short and J 7 bases short, with 12 bases between. Germline V gene data show CDR1 as SGHTA and CDR2 as FQGTGA. The CDR3 length is 15 residues. CDR3 residues: CASSLGGAVNSPLHF. DNA of the CDR3: TGTGCCAGCAGCTTAGGGGGAGCAGTGAATTCACCCCTCCACTTT.

This chain connects TRBV6-6 to TRBJ2-3; 10 bases fit TRBD2. Germline CDR1 MNHNY, CDR2 SVGAGI (reference sequence). This CDR3 region has 12 residues. CDR3 DNA: TGTGAAAGCGGGGGGGCTGTAGATACGCAGTATTTT. It is translated as CESGGAVDTQYF.

Written as DNA, the CDR3 is TGTGCCAGCAGGGACAGGTCCAACGCTAACTATGGCTACACCTTC. Encoded protein: CASRDRSNANYGYTF. The chain uses TRBV2 and TRBJ1-2, with 7 positions matching TRBD1. V shed 6 bases, J shed 0 bases, and the junction held 7 bases outside the gene matches. The CDR3 consists of 15 residues. CDR1 and CDR2 from the germline V gene are SNHLY and FYNNEI.

The V and J genes are TRBV19 and TRBJ1-2; tentative D call: TRBD1 (5 bases). The CDR3 is 15 amino acids. Germline values: CDR1 LNHDA, CDR2 SQIVND (reference sequence). V was pared by 3 bases and J by 6 bases, with 17 bases between. As DNA, the CDR3 is TGTGCCAGTAGTATGAGGGACTTTAACCTGAATGGCTACACCTTC. It is translated as CASSMRDFNLNGYTF.

The CDR3 protein is CAWAQGHEQYF. CDR3 nucleotide sequence: TGTGCCTGGGCACAGGGCCACGAGCAGTACTTC. The genes are TRBV30 and TRBJ2-7; possibly TRBD1 for D (6 bases). Germline-derived CDR1 and CDR2 are GTSNPN and SVGIG (reference sequence). This CDR3 has 11 residues. Trimming removed 5 bases at V and 5 bases at J, with 10 bases between.

The J gene is TRBJ2-3, the V gene TRBV30; a possible D gene is TRBD2 (7 bases). The CDR3 spans 16 residues. From germline, CDR1 is GTSNPN and CDR2 SVGIG (reference sequence). The V gene lost 4 bases and the J gene lost 4 bases, with 21 bases spanning the gap. For the CDR3, the DNA is TGTGCCTGGATTGACAATAGCTGGGGGGGGCCAGATACGCAGTATTTT. Protein: CAWIDNSWGGPDTQYF.

This clone has more than one count but fewer than ten. V is TRBV6-5 and J is TRBJ1-6; weak D call: TRBD1 (6 bases). V lost 7 bases, J lost 4 bases, and 14 bases lay in between. Germline-derived CDR1 and CDR2 are MNHEY and SVGAGI. This CDR3 has 15 residues. The CDR3 loop is CASTPRGQYNSPLHF. CDR3 sequence (DNA): TGTGCCAGCACCCCCAGAGGACAGTATAATTCACCCCTCCACTTT.

With regard to this clone: Other DNA sequences in this sample translate to the same CDR3. V is TRBV6-5 and J is TRBJ2-2; D is undetermined. Germline lookup yields CDR1 MNHEY and CDR2 SVGAGI. This CDR3 spans 13 amino acids. Trimming removed 0 bases at V and 4 bases at J, with 3 bases between. The CDR3: CASSYSGTGELFF. The CDR3 coding sequence is TGTGCCAGCAGTTACTCGGGCACCGGGGAGCTGTTTTTT.

The chain employs TRBV5-1 and TRBJ1-1; the D gene is possibly TRBD1 (6 bases). The CDR3 extends over 16 amino acids. V dropped 3 bases and J dropped 5 bases, with 20 bases sitting between them. Per the germline V gene, CDR1 is SGHRS and CDR2 is YFSETQ. The CDR3 nucleotides are TGCGCCAGCAGCTCGAAGGCGCAGGGAAGGGGGACTGAAGCTTTCTTT. It encodes CASSSKAQGRGTEAFF.

This clone was observed a handful of times. J is TRBJ2-2 and V is TRBV5-6; 7 bases are a match to TRBD2. This CDR3 is 16 amino acids long. Per germline, CDR1 SGHDT and CDR2 YYEEEE. The V and J ends lost 4 bases and 4 bases, in that order; junction bases with no gene match: 10. CDR3 bases: TGTGCCAGCAGCAACTTTGGGGGACTAAGCACCGGGGAGCTGTTTTTT. Its protein is CASSNFGGLSTGELFF.

The V call is TRBV28, the J call TRBJ1-5; no firm D call. Per the germline V gene, CDR1 is MDHEN and CDR2 is SYDVKM. CDR3 length equals 19 residues. Deletions cut 2 bases from V and 2 bases from J, with 22 bases between. In nucleotides, the CDR3 is TGTGCCAGCAGTTTAATGGCAGGTTGGGGTGTACAGCGCAATCAGCCCCAGCATTTT. Its protein is CASSLMAGWGVQRNQPQHF.

This chain connects TRBV4-1 to TRBJ1-5; 8 bases are a match to TRBD1. The germline gives CDR1 MGHRA, CDR2 YSYEKL. The CDR3 has 16 amino acids. V shed 0 bases, J shed 5 bases, and the junction held 6 bases outside the gene matches. CDR3 nucleotide sequence: TGCGCCAGCAGCCAAGATAGCGGACAGGGAGATCAGCCCCAGCATTTT. Encoded protein: CASSQDSGQGDQPQHF.

The chain links TRBV12-5 to TRBJ1-1; 7 positions match TRBD1. The germline V gene encodes CDR1 LGHNT and CDR2 FRNRAP. The CDR3 is made up of 15 amino acids. V trimming: 1 base; J trimming: 6 bases; junction bases outside the gene matches: 8. CDR3 sequence (DNA): TGTGCTAGTGGTTTGGGGGACAGATACATCGCTGAAGCTTTCTTT. Translating it yields CASGLGDRYIAEAFF.

The chain combines TRBV7-2 with TRBJ1-5; no definite D call. This CDR3 has 14 amino acids. Trimming removed 0 bases from V and 4 bases from J, with 7 bases in between. CDR1 and CDR2 from the germline V gene are SGHTA and FQGNSA. The CDR3 bases are TGTGCCAGCAGCTTAGCCGCAAGTAATCAGCCCCAGCATTTT. This gives the protein CASSLAASNQPQHF.